This record looks at one TCR beta chain sequence and its context. In germline, CDR1 is SEHNR, CDR2 FQNEAQ (reference sequence). V lost 11 bases and J lost 9, with 8 bases in between. The CDR3 has 8 residues. This sample stems from a study of cytomegalovirus exposure and HLA in healthy donors. Both 60 Vbeta primers and 13 Jbeta primers went into the PCR. Here immunoSEQ multiplex PCR was the method, and the copy in TCRdb shows in-frame clones only, minus some. The sample yields approximately 190,000 clones, more than 65% seen once. This chain joins TRBV7-9 and TRBJ2-7; no firm D call. The source material was PBMCs. This clonotype was obtained from a man aged 50 or older in good health and CMV-seronegative. Here the CDR3 DNA reads TGTGCCCTGGGCTCGCAGTACTTC. Translated, it gives CALGSQYF.